A selection of T cell receptor beta chains follows, all from one sample in a study of cytomegalovirus exposure and HLA in healthy donors. Here immunoSEQ multiplex PCR was the method, and the copy in TCRdb shows in-frame clones only, minus some. The sample data list some 71,000 clones. The sequenced sample consisted of PBMCs. These receptor sequences come from a woman aged 25 to 39 in good health and CMV-seronegative. Both conserved end residues are part of each CDR3. The order of the fields is V gene, D gene, J gene, CDR3 protein, CDR3 DNA. The D gene is left open where the match is weak.

>TRBV5-1|-|TRBJ2-5
CASSVQETQYF
TGCGCCAGCAGCGTACAAGAGACCCAGTACTTC
>TRBV6-5|-|TRBJ1-3
CASSYSKNRPNTIYF
TGTGCCAGCAGTTACTCGAAAAACAGGCCAAACACCATATATTTT
>TRBV7-9|TRBD1|TRBJ1-2
CASSALQGADGYTF
TGTGCCAGCAGCGCCCTGCAGGGGGCAGATGGCTACACCTTC
>TRBV9|TRBD1|TRBJ2-7
CASSATGAYEQYF
TGTGCCAGCAGCGCGACAGGGGCCTACGAGCAGTACTTC
>TRBV7-9|TRBD1|TRBJ1-5
CAISRGQGLNQPQHF
TGTGCCATCTCGAGGGGACAGGGACTGAATCAGCCCCAGCATTTT
>TRBV20-1|-|TRBJ1-2
CSARVLYGYTF
TGCAGTGCTAGAGTACTCTATGGCTACACCTTC
>TRBV27|-|TRBJ1-6
CASSLVLPGRNSPLHF
TGTGCCAGCAGTTTAGTCCTCCCAGGCCGAAATTCACCCCTCCACTTT
>TRBV29-1|TRBD2|TRBJ2-7
CSFLGREPYEQYF
TGCAGCTTCCTAGGGAGGGAGCCCTACGAGCAGTACTTC
>TRBV28|-|TRBJ1-2
CASSGVGGRGNGYTF
TGTGCCAGCAGTGGGGTCGGGGGGCGCGGGAATGGCTACACCTTC
>TRBV29-1|-|TRBJ1-2
CSAVRDTNYGYTF
TGCAGCGCAGTACGGGACACAAACTATGGCTACACCTTC
>TRBV5-1|-|TRBJ1-4
CASSFQPQGKEKLFF
TGCGCCAGCAGCTTTCAGCCACAGGGTAAAGAAAAACTGTTTTTT
>TRBV10-3|TRBD2|TRBJ2-7
CAISESPSGIPAF
TGTGCCATCAGTGAGTCGCCTAGCGGGATACCAGCCTTC
>TRBV27|-|TRBJ2-7
CASSNTGDYEQYF
TGTGCCAGCAGTAACACCGGGGACTACGAGCAGTACTTC
>TRBV9|-|TRBJ1-6
CASSVTGEYNSPLHF
TGTGCCAGCAGCGTTACGGGGGAGTATAATTCACCCCTCCACTTT
>TRBV29-1|-|TRBJ1-1
CSVVRGGTEAFF
TGCAGCGTTGTCAGGGGCGGAACTGAAGCTTTCTTT
>TRBV4-3|-|TRBJ1-4
CASSQELAGGVGGNEKLFF
TGCGCCAGCAGCCAAGAGTTGGCAGGCGGGGTGGGGGGTAATGAAAAACTGTTTTTT
>TRBV5-4|TRBD1|TRBJ2-7
CASSLGQGSYEQYF
TGTGCCAGCAGCCTGGGACAGGGTAGTTACGAGCAGTACTTC
>TRBV19|-|TRBJ2-7
CASNPDGAYEQYF
TGTGCCAGTAACCCCGACGGAGCCTACGAGCAGTACTTC
>TRBV6-6|-|TRBJ2-5
CASRRDGETQYF
TGTGCCAGCAGGCGGGATGGAGAGACCCAGTACTTC
>TRBV2|-|TRBJ1-2
CASSEARGGRGYTF
TGTGCCAGCAGTGAAGCGCGAGGCGGTAGGGGCTACACCTTC
>TRBV19|TRBD1|TRBJ2-2
CASRLGTGDTGELFF
TGTGCCAGTAGACTTGGGACAGGGGATACCGGGGAGCTGTTTTTT
>TRBV7-2|-|TRBJ2-5
CASSLARADQETQYF
TGTGCCAGCAGCTTAGCCAGGGCAGATCAAGAGACCCAGTACTTC
>TRBV30|-|TRBJ1-5
CAWSVQGGPQPQHF
TGTGCCTGGAGTGTACAGGGAGGGCCCCAGCCCCAGCATTTT
>TRBV6-4|TRBD1|TRBJ1-2
CARQVTGQGTDTF
TGTGCCAGACAAGTCACGGGACAGGGAACGGACACCTTC
>TRBV6-5|TRBD2|TRBJ2-5
CASSYTGGETQYF
TGTGCCAGCAGTTACACGGGGGGGGAGACCCAGTACTTC
>TRBV20-1|-|TRBJ2-1
CSARGRDEQFF
TGCAGTGCGAGGGGGAGGGATGAGCAGTTCTTC
>TRBV7-8|-|TRBJ2-2
CASSLARQTPTTGELFF
TGTGCCAGCAGCTTAGCTCGACAGACACCTACCACCGGGGAGCTGTTTTTT
>TRBV7-9|TRBD1|TRBJ1-4
CASSIGTGGLDGNEKLFF
TGTGCCAGCAGCATCGGGACAGGGGGCCTCGATGGTAATGAAAAACTGTTTTTT
>TRBV5-6|TRBD2|TRBJ2-2
CASSPGGTGELFF
TGTGCCAGCAGCCCCGGGGGGACCGGGGAGCTGTTTTTT
>TRBV5-1|-|TRBJ2-5
CASSYEQGFGETQYF
TGCGCCAGCAGCTACGAGCAGGGGTTCGGAGAGACCCAGTACTTC
>TRBV19|-|TRBJ1-1
CASTMAGWNTEAFF
TGTGCCAGTACCATGGCGGGGTGGAATACTGAAGCTTTCTTT
>TRBV7-6|TRBD1|TRBJ1-1
CASSLAPAARTGNTEAFF
TGTGCCAGCAGCTTAGCGCCCGCAGCCAGGACAGGAAACACTGAAGCTTTCTTT
>TRBV2|-|TRBJ2-7
CASSEVQFYEQYF
TGTGCCAGCAGTGAAGTACAGTTCTACGAGCAGTACTTC
>TRBV11-3|-|TRBJ2-3
CASSLDVGTDTQYF
TGTGCCAGCAGCTTAGATGTAGGCACAGATACGCAGTATTTT
>TRBV7-8|-|TRBJ2-7
CASSLQGSALVQEQYF
TGTGCCAGCAGCCTACAGGGTAGTGCGCTTGTTCAGGAGCAGTACTTC
>TRBV9|-|TRBJ1-2
CASSESQGRRYGYTF
TGTGCCAGCAGCGAGAGTCAGGGAAGGCGCTATGGCTACACCTTC
>TRBV19|TRBD2|TRBJ2-7
CASSTASGSGEQYF
TGTGCCAGTAGTACGGCTAGCGGGAGTGGGGAGCAGTACTTC
>TRBV2|-|TRBJ1-3
CASNGREGFSGNTIYF
TGTGCCAGCAACGGACGGGAGGGGTTCTCTGGAAACACCATATATTTT
>TRBV7-9|-|TRBJ1-2
CASSPRESDGANYGYTF
TGTGCCAGCAGCCCTCGGGAGTCGGACGGCGCTAACTATGGCTACACCTTC
>TRBV28|TRBD1|TRBJ2-5
CASSTGTGEVETQYF
TGTGCCAGCAGTACAGGGACAGGGGAAGTAGAGACCCAGTACTTC
>TRBV7-9|TRBD2|TRBJ2-7
CASSLIPGLAGGRIYEQYF
TGTGCCAGCAGCTTAATCCCGGGACTAGCGGGAGGACGCATCTACGAGCAGTACTTC
>TRBV6-5|TRBD2|TRBJ2-1
CASRGSGKDEQFF
TGTGCCAGCAGAGGGAGCGGGAAGGATGAGCAGTTCTTC
>TRBV10-2|-|TRBJ2-7
CASSESFGAGEQYF
TGCGCCAGCAGTGAGTCGTTTGGGGCCGGTGAGCAGTACTTC
>TRBV9|TRBD2|TRBJ2-1
CASSVAGGSSDNEQFF
TGTGCCAGCAGCGTAGCGGGGGGGAGCTCCGACAATGAGCAGTTCTTC
>TRBV5-1|-|TRBJ2-3
CASSLTVSGISTDTQYF
TGCGCCAGCAGCTTGACCGTGTCGGGGATTAGCACAGATACGCAGTATTTT
>TRBV5-4|-|TRBJ1-1
CASSLGTQQAFF
TGTGCCAGCAGCTTGGGGACTCAGCAAGCTTTCTTT
>TRBV9|-|TRBJ2-7
CASSVASGPGGPPYEQYF
TGTGCCAGCAGCGTAGCTAGCGGGCCAGGGGGGCCTCCCTACGAGCAGTACTTC
>TRBV6-5|-|TRBJ2-3
CASTTWRGRTDTQYF
TGTGCCAGCACCACCTGGCGGGGCCGCACAGATACGCAGTATTTT
>TRBV18|-|TRBJ2-2
CASSPQGSTGELFF
TGTGCCAGCTCACCACAGGGGTCCACCGGGGAGCTGTTTTTT
>TRBV29-1|TRBD1|TRBJ1-1
CSVGTGGPEAFF
TGCAGCGTGGGGACAGGGGGCCCTGAAGCTTTCTTT